This TCR beta chain derives from a study of T cell responses to AZD1222 COVID-19 vaccine. CDR3 length: 14 residues. V lost 5 bases, J lost 2 bases, and 7 bases lay in between. The V gene's germline CDR1 is MNHEY and CDR2 SVGEGT. The data were produced by immunoSEQ multiplex PCR, yet TCRdb's version contains in-frame clones alone and is incomplete. The sample gives about 190,000 clones, around 90% of which show up once; approximately 0.97% is in the top ten. This sequence originates from an adult in good health. The source was peripheral blood, collected on day 0 of AZD1222 vaccination. This chain joins TRBV6-2 or TRBV6-3 and TRBJ1-6, with D uncertain. The CDR3 nucleotides are TGTGCCAGCAGTCAAGTACCCTATAATTCACCCCTCCACTTT. It codes for CASSQVPYNSPLHF.